Each of the 5 T cell receptor beta chains below was sequenced from the same sample in a study of blood T cell repertoires in COVID-19. The repertoire was sequenced with immunoSEQ multiplex PCR; TCRdb's copy has only in-frame clones and lacks some. Of around 250,000 clones in the sample, about four fifths were seen once. Material for sequencing was peripheral blood. The receptors were gathered from a man aged 25-45 years who had recovered from COVID-19.

The table lists this clone with a count of one. This chain connects TRBV28 to TRBJ1-1; 7 nucleotides match TRBD1. Per germline, CDR1 MDHEN and CDR2 SYDVKM. The CDR3 runs 15 residues. V gave up 6 bases and J gave up 1 base; unmatched junction bases: 8. This CDR3 is CASSLPRQGNTEAFF. The CDR3 DNA sequence: TGTGCCAGCAGCCTACCGAGACAGGGGAACACTGAAGCTTTCTTT.

This chain connects TRBV2 to TRBJ2-1; D is possibly TRBD2 (6 bases). The CDR3 runs to 12 residues. Germline CDR1 and CDR2: SNHLY and FYNNEI. The V end lost 8 bases, the J end lost 4 bases, and 9 bases lay between the germline ends. The CDR3 nucleotides read TGTGCCAGCTCCGGGACTTACAATGAGCAGTTCTTC. Translation gives CASSGTYNEQFF.

CDR3 region: CASITRSNTEAFF. CDR3 bases: TGTGCCAGCATTACAAGATCGAACACTGAAGCTTTCTTT. The chain combines TRBV12-3 or TRBV12-4 with TRBJ1-1; D call uncertain. V was pared by 7 bases and J by 1 base, with 10 bases between. This CDR3 region has 13 residues.

The chain combines TRBV9 with TRBJ1-2, with D tentatively TRBD1 (5 bases). The V and J ends lost 0 bases and 8 bases respectively, with 14 bases between them. The CDR3 runs 14 residues. CDR1 and CDR2 (germline): SGDLS, YYNGEE. CDR3 in amino acids: CASSVGRVEGGYTF. The CDR3 bases are TGTGCCAGCAGCGTAGGCAGGGTTGAAGGGGGCTACACCTTC.

The chain combines TRBV7-2 with TRBJ2-1; the D is unclear. The CDR3 spans 14 residues. Germline CDR1 is SGHTA and CDR2 is FQGNSA. The V end lost 1 base, the J end lost 7 bases, and 11 bases lay between the germline ends. Here the CDR3 DNA reads TGTGCCAGCAGCTTAGATCTGACGAGGAATGAGCAGTTCTTC. Translation: CASSLDLTRNEQFF.